The source of this T cell receptor (beta chain) is a study of somatic mutations in cytotoxic T cells in rheumatoid arthritis. Broader study findings: There were about an eighth of the 65 patients in whom the largest CD8+ clone exceeded 20% of CD8+ cells. Nothing was done to adjust for multiple comparisons when TRBV07 showed up slightly less in rheumatoid arthritis patients.

The table came from immunoSEQ multiplex PCR; TCRdb's copy has only in-frame clones and leaves some out. The sample holds 6,000 to 7,500 clones; about three quarters are singletons and the top ten take 37%. V lost 4 bases, J lost 1 base, and 16 bases lay in between. The CDR3 sequence is 16 residues long. CDR1 is SGHDN, CDR2 FVKESK, per germline. By sample fraction, this clone is large (0.1 to 1%). Its antigen remains unidentified. The source of this sequence is a woman aged 55-75 years in good health. The specimen was CD8+ T cells sorted from blood. The V and J genes are TRBV14 and TRBJ1-1, with D perhaps TRBD1 (6 bases). This CDR3 reads CASSRPRGAANTEAFF. The CDR3 nucleotides are TGTGCCAGCAGCCGACCCCGGGGGGCGGCGAACACTGAAGCTTTCTTT.